This TCR beta chain came from a study of blood T cell repertoires in COVID-19. Study overall: PBMCs, B-cell-depleted T cells, or T cells provided the cDNA or gDNA that made up the material.

Some clones are missing from TCRdb's copy, which holds only in-frame ones; the method was immunoSEQ multiplex PCR. The table lists roughly 150,000 clones, about 80% of them singletons. The germline V gene encodes CDR1 LNHDA and CDR2 SQIVND (reference sequence). The CDR3 sequence is 15 residues long. V shed 3 bases and J 2 bases; nucleotides not matched to a gene: 1. This receptor was taken from a man aged 70 or older with active or convalescent COVID-19. The sample comprised peripheral blood. This chain connects TRBV19 to TRBJ1-3, with 10 bases matching TRBD1. The CDR3 protein is CASSMTGGPGNTIYF. The CDR3 nucleotides read TGTGCCAGTAGTATGACAGGGGGCCCTGGAAACACCATATATTTT.